Listed here are 19 T cell receptor beta chains from one sample, sequenced in a study of control samples from healthy donors and cancer patients. Measured with immunoSEQ multiplex PCR; TCRdb has only the in-frame clones, and not every one. The sample consists of some 130,000 clones, approximately 90% of them appearing once. The material sequenced was blood. The receptors shown here come from a woman in her 50s in good health.

CDR3 protein: CATSRGTPANYGYTF. In nucleotides, the CDR3 is TGTGCCACCAGCAGAGGGACACCAGCTAACTATGGCTACACCTTC. V gene TRBV15 combines with J gene TRBJ1-2; D possibly corresponds to TRBD1 (5 bases). Germline V gene data show CDR1 as LNHNV and CDR2 as YYDKDF (reference sequence). Trimming removed 1 base at V and 0 bases at J, with 9 bases between. The CDR3 has 15 residues.

The chain links TRBV7-9 to TRBJ2-3; TRBD2 matches 11 bases. CDR1 is SEHNR, CDR2 FQNEAQ, per germline (reference sequence). The junction had 2 bases not matched to a gene; V was cut back by 4 bases and J by 2 bases. The CDR3 consists of 15 residues. CDR3 sequence reads: CASSSLAGVTDTQYF. The CDR3 DNA reads TGTGCCAGCAGCTCACTAGCGGGAGTCACAGATACGCAGTATTTT.

CDR3: CSVGDRGLTEAFF. CDR3 DNA: TGCAGCGTCGGGGACAGGGGACTAACTGAAGCTTTCTTT. The gene calls are TRBV29-1 and TRBJ1-1; 10 positions match TRBD1. The ends lost 6 bases at V and 5 bases at J; junction bases unmatched: 6. The CDR3 covers 13 residues. Germline lookup yields CDR1 SQVTM and CDR2 ANQGSEA. The full variable domain, in which reference TRBV29-1 and TRBJ1-1 provide the parts outside the CDR3, is SAVISQKPSRDICQRGTSLTIQCQVDSQVTMMFWYRQQPGQSLTLIATANQGSEATYESGFVIDKFPISRPNLTFSTLTVSNMSPEDSSIYLCSVGDRGLTEAFFGQGTRLTVV.

The chain couples TRBV5-1 to TRBJ2-6; weak D call: TRBD1 (7 bases). V dropped 1 base and J dropped 0 bases, with 11 bases sitting between them. CDR3 length equals 17 residues. Germline CDR1 reads SGHRS; CDR2 reads YFSETQ. The CDR3 nucleotides are TGCGCCAGCAGCTTGCATCAGGGGGGCTCTGGGGCCAACGTCCTGACTTTC. Protein sequence: CASSLHQGGSGANVLTF.

The chain links TRBV6-5 to TRBJ2-1, with 9 bases that match TRBD2. V shed 5 bases, J shed 5 bases, and the junction held 4 bases outside the gene matches. CDR1 is MNHEY, CDR2 SVGAGI, per germline. The CDR3 is 14 residues long. In DNA form, the CDR3 reads TGTGCCAGCAGTAGACTAGCGGTCGACAATGAGCAGTTCTTC. Residues: CASSRLAVDNEQFF.

The V call is TRBV6-5, the J call TRBJ1-1; D ambiguous. Trimming took off 0 bases at V and 4 bases at J, with 6 bases between the two ends. The CDR3 spans 13 residues. The V gene's germline CDR1 is MNHEY and CDR2 SVGAGI. CDR3 in amino acids: CASSYSRVTEAFF. CDR3 coding DNA: TGTGCCAGCAGTTACTCGAGGGTCACTGAAGCTTTCTTT.

This sequence joins TRBV7-8 and TRBJ1-1; 8 nucleotides align to TRBD1. Looked up from germline, CDR1 is SGHVS and CDR2 is FQNEAQ. Germline trimming cut 8 bases from V and 2 bases from J; bases unmatched to any gene: 13. This CDR3 is 16 amino acids long. Here the CDR3 reads CASRSQSTGANTEAFF. The CDR3 region has the DNA TGTGCCAGCCGATCCCAATCGACAGGGGCAAACACTGAAGCTTTCTTT.

CDR3 DNA sequence: TGCGCCAGCAGCCCCAGGACAGGGGCAGGGTCTGGAAACACCATATATTTT. Amino acids: CASSPRTGAGSGNTIYF. This chain links TRBV5-1 with TRBJ1-3; TRBD1 matches at 9 bases. The length of the CDR3 is 17 residues. CDR1 is SGHRS and CDR2 is YFSETQ in the germline V gene. J was trimmed by 1 base and V by 4 bases; bases with no gene match: 9.

This chain links TRBV29-1 with TRBJ2-5, with D perhaps TRBD1 (6 bases). Looked up from germline, CDR1 is SQVTM and CDR2 is ANQGSEA. The CDR3 consists of 13 residues. Between the trimmed V and J ends, which lost 2 bases and 4 bases, there was a span of 11 bases. CDR3 residues: CSVESVGGETQYF. In DNA, the CDR3 is TGCAGCGTTGAATCGGTAGGGGGAGAGACCCAGTACTTC. The full variable domain, completed using reference TRBV29-1 and TRBJ2-5, is SAVISQKPSRDICQRGTSLTIQCQVDSQVTMMFWYRQQPGQSLTLIATANQGSEATYESGFVIDKFPISRPNLTFSTLTVSNMSPEDSSIYLCSVESVGGETQYFGPGTRLLVL.

CDR3 sequence (DNA): TGTGCCAGCAGAAACAGGGGACAAGACAGGGTCCCTTACGAGCAGTACTTC. Its translation: CASRNRGQDRVPYEQYF. The chain recombines TRBV21-1 with TRBJ2-7; the table's D call, TRBD1, has no DNA check behind it. TRBV21-1 is noted as a pseudogene. CDR3 length: 17 amino acids.

This clone was observed once. J is TRBJ2-2 and V is TRBV7-8, with D unclear. This CDR3 spans 15 amino acids. The germline gives CDR1 SGHVS, CDR2 FQNEAQ. V lost 5 bases and J lost 1, with 11 bases in between. This chain's CDR3 is CASSPGLKNTGELFF. CDR3 sequence (DNA): TGTGCCAGCAGCCCCGGGCTCAAGAACACCGGGGAGCTGTTTTTT. Full variable domain (rest looked up from reference TRBV7-8 and TRBJ2-2): GAGVSQSPRYKVAKRGQDVALRCDPISGHVSLFWYQQALGQGPEFLTYFQNEAQLDKSGLPSDRFFAERPEGSVSTLKIQRTQQEDSAVYLCASSPGLKNTGELFFGEGSRLTVL.

The chain recombines TRBV7-9 with TRBJ1-2; D gene uncertain. The V gene lost 5 bases and the J gene lost 5 bases, with 24 bases spanning the gap. Germline V CDR1 and CDR2: SEHNR, FQNEAQ (reference sequence). The CDR3 is made up of 17 amino acids. The CDR3 is CASSKAPGPVGPYGYTF. The DNA of the CDR3 is TGTGCCAGCAGCAAAGCCCCTGGTCCCGTCGGGCCTTATGGCTACACCTTC. The variable domain in full, with the rest retrieved from reference TRBV7-9 and TRBJ1-2, is DTGVSQNPRHKITKRGQNVTFRCDPISEHNRLYWYRQTLGQGPEFLTYFQNEAQLEKSRLLSDRFSAERPKGSFSTLEIQRTEQGDSAMYLCASSKAPGPVGPYGYTFGSGTRLTVV.

In regard to this clone: The same CDR3 arises from other DNA sequences in this sample as well. The chain couples TRBV20-1 to TRBJ1-1; D perhaps matches TRBD1 (5 bases). Looked up from germline, CDR1 is DFQATT and CDR2 is SNEGSKA (reference sequence). Trimming stripped 6 bases from V and 4 bases from J, with 9 bases between. The CDR3 totals 11 residues. The CDR3 spells CSAGRVTEAFF. The CDR3 region has the DNA TGCAGTGCGGGCAGGGTCACTGAAGCTTTCTTT.

This clone was counted once. The chain combines TRBV7-5 with TRBJ2-7; the table names TRBD2, a call not compared with the DNA. TRBV7-5 is annotated as a pseudogene. This CDR3 contains 17 residues. CDR3 region: CARSLMGGLADSYEQYF. The CDR3 coding sequence is TGTGCCAGAAGCCTAATGGGGGGACTAGCGGACTCCTACGAGCAGTACTTC.

J is TRBJ1-2 and V is TRBV18, with 9 bases lining up with TRBD1. CDR3 length equals 17 residues. Germline V CDR1 and CDR2: KGHSH, LQKENI. V gave up 2 bases and J gave up 5 bases; unmatched junction bases: 12. CDR3 bases: TGTGCCAGCTCACCAAAGCTTACAGGGGGCGCAGGGTATGGCTACACCTTC. Protein product: CASSPKLTGGAGYGYTF.

The rearrangement joins TRBV3-1 (or the pseudogene TRBV3-2) to TRBJ2-1; no clear D gene. V dropped 1 base and J dropped 0 bases, with 13 bases sitting between them. Looked up from germline, CDR1 is LGHDT and CDR2 is YNNKEL (reference sequence). The CDR3 is made up of 17 amino acids. CDR3 coding DNA: TGTGCCAGCAGCCAAGCCGTAGCTTCGTTCTCCTACAATGAGCAGTTCTTC. It translates to CASSQAVASFSYNEQFF.

J is TRBJ2-3 and V is TRBV18; 9 bases map to TRBD2. Per germline, CDR1 KGHSH and CDR2 LQKENI. V trimming: 0 bases; J trimming: 4 bases; junction bases outside the gene matches: 2. The CDR3 contains 15 residues. CDR3 amino acids: CASSPPASGADTQYF. CDR3 nucleotides: TGTGCCAGCTCACCACCGGCTAGCGGGGCAGATACGCAGTATTTT.

The genes are TRBV2 and TRBJ2-3, with TRBD1 as a possible D gene (5 bases). The CDR3 is made up of 14 amino acids. Germline V gene lookup returns CDR1 SNHLY and CDR2 FYNNEI. Trimming took 7 bases from V and 3 from J, leaving 14 bases between them. CDR3 in DNA: TGTGCCAGCACGGCCCAAAGGGGAACAGATACGCAGTATTTT. It encodes CASTAQRGTDTQYF.

This chain connects TRBV19 to TRBJ1-6; no firm D call. The germline V gene has CDR1 LNHDA and CDR2 SQIVND (reference sequence). V lost 4 bases and J lost 2, with 9 bases in between. The CDR3 is made up of 15 amino acids. The chain's CDR3 is CASSSRAAYNSPLHF. For the CDR3, the DNA is TGTGCCAGTAGTAGCCGGGCGGCCTATAATTCACCCCTCCACTTT. Combining the CDR3 with reference TRBV19 and TRBJ1-6 gives the whole variable domain DGGITQSPKYLFRKEGQNVTLSCEQNLNHDAMYWYRQDPGQGLRLIYYSQIVNDFQKGDIAEGYSVSREKKESFPLTVTSAQKNPTAFYLCASSSRAAYNSPLHFGNGTRLTVT.